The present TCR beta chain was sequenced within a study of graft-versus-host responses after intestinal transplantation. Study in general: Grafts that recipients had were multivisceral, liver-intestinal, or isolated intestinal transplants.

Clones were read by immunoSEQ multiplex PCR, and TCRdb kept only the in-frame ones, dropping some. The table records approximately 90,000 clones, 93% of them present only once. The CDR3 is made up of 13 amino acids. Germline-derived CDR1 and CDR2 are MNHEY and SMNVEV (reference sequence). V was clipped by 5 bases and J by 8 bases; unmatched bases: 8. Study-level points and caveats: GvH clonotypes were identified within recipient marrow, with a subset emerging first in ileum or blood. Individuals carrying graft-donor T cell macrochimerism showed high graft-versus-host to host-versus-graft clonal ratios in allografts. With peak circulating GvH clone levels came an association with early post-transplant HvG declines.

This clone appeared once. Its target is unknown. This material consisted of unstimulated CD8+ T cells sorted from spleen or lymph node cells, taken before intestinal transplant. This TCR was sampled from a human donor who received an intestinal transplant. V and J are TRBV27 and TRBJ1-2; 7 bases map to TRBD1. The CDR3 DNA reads TGTGCCAGCAGTCGACAGGGCGCGACGGGCTACACCTTC. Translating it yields CASSRQGATGYTF.